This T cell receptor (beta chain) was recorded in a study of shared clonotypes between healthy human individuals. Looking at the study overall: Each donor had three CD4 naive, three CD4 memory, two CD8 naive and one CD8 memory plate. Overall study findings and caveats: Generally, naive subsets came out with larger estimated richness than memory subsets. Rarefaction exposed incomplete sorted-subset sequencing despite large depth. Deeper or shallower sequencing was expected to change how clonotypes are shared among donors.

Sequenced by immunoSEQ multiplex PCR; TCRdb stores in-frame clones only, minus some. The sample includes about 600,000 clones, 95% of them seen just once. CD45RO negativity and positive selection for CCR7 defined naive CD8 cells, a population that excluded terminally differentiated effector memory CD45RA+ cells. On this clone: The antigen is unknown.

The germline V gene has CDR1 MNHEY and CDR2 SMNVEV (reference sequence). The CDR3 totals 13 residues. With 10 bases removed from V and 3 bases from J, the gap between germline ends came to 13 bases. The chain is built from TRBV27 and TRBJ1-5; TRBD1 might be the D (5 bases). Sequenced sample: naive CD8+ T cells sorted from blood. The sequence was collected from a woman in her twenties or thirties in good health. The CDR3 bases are TGTGCCACCAGGGACGGAACCAATCAGCCCCAGCATTTT. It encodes CATRDGTNQPQHF.